This T cell receptor beta chain was recovered during a study of early T cells in non-severe SARS-CoV-2 infection. At the level of the study: Sequencing of unsorted whole blood was done on bulk RNA, leaving chains unpaired.

Findings and limits, study-wide: Lookups in VDJdb leaned toward anti-spike CD8 responses and missed private and CD4 specificities.

Sample share makes this clonotype medium-sized. Its antigen remains unidentified. Molecules of cDNA were individually given unique molecular identifiers that were attached to them. TCRdb independently ran MiXCR on the 5' RACE reads; one entry per CDR3 protein. The data contain tens of thousands of distinct CDR3 sequences, 12% of them singletons. The TCR sequence derives from an adult who was a healthcare worker with PCR-confirmed SARS-CoV-2 infection or an uninfected control (not recorded which). Sequencing was done on a sample of whole blood.

CDR3 loop: CASSFAGGGNEQFF. As DNA, the CDR3 is TGTGCCAGCAGTTTTGCGGGAGGTGGTAATGAGCAGTTCTTC. The chain recombines TRBV28 with TRBJ2-1, with 8 nucleotides matching TRBD2. The germline CDR1 and CDR2 sequences are MDHEN and SYDVKM. CDR3 length: 14 residues. Trimming cost V 3 bases and J 7 bases; bases outside gene matches: 5.